This T cell receptor (beta chain) was documented in a study of T-cell reconstitution after alpha-beta-depleted transplantation in children. The library targeted TCRbeta and was prepared with unique molecular identifiers. TCRdb processed the PCR reads anew with MiXCR; each CDR3 protein has one entry. The data contain some 300,000 distinct CDR3 sequences, about 9.4% of them seen just once; the ten biggest clones take up 7.5%. Ten or more counts support this clonotype. Sequences were derived from PBMCs, sampled before TCRalphabeta/CD19-depleted stem cell transplant. The TCR was taken from a boy under two years old with acute myeloid leukemia, due to receive a stem cell transplant.

The CDR3 DNA follows: TGTGCCAGCAGCTCGTTGGGGCTCACCATATATTTT. It encodes CASSSLGLTIYF. The gene calls are TRBV7-8 and TRBJ1-3, with D possibly TRBD1 on 5 matching bases. The CDR3 sequence is 12 residues long. The germline V gene encodes CDR1 SGHVS and CDR2 FQNEAQ. Trimming shortened V by 4 bases and J by 9 bases, and 10 bases separated the two germline ends.